This record concerns one TCR beta chain sequence. V was cut by 9 bases and J by 0 bases, with 12 bases left in between. Per germline, CDR1 SNHLY and CDR2 FYNNEI. CDR3 length: 14 amino acids. In the source study's methods: Reference gene primer amplification in the assay estimated nucleated cell counts. Method: immunoSEQ multiplex PCR; TCRdb's copy keeps in-frame clones and lacks some. That table is the source of V, J and clone size, and D and trimming were worked out from the DNA. The sample holds more than 65,000 clones, more than 75% seen once. The sample is drawn from a study of blood T cell repertoires in COVID-19. The wider study: Samples representing acute and convalescent COVID-19 were sourced from the United States, Italy and Spain. PBMCs, B-cell-depleted T cells, or T cells were the source of the cDNA or gDNA that made up the material.

Material: peripheral blood. This clonotype was sampled from an elderly woman with active or convalescent COVID-19. The chain carries TRBV2 and TRBJ2-1, with a possible D match to TRBD1 (5 bases). The CDR3 spells CARDTVSSYNEQFF. The CDR3 DNA sequence: TGTGCCAGGGACACCGTATCCTCCTACAATGAGCAGTTCTTC. The variable domain in full, with the rest retrieved from reference TRBV2 and TRBJ2-1, is EPEVTQTPSHQVTQMGQEVILRCVPISNHLYFYWYRQILGQKVEFLVSFYNNEISEKSEIFDDQFSVERPDGSNFTLKIRSTKLEDSAMYFCARDTVSSYNEQFFGPGTRLTVL.